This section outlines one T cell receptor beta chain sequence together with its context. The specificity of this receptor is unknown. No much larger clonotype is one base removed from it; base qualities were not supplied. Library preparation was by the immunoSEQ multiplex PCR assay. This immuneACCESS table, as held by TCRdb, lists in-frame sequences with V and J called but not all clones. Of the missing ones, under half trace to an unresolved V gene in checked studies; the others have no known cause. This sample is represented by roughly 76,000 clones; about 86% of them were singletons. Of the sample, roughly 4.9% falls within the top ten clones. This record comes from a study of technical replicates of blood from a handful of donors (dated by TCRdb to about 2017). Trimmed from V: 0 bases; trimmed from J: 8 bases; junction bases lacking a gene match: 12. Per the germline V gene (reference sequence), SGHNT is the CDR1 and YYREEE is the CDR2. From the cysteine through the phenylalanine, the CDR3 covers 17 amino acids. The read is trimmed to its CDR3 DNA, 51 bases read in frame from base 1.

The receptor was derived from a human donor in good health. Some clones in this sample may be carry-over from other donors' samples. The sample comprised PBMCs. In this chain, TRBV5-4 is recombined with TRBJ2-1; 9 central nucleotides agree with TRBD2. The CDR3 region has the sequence CASSLGLAGVFGDEQFF. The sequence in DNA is TGTGCCAGCAGCTTGGGGTTAGCGGGGGTGTTTGGGGATGAGCAGTTCTTC.